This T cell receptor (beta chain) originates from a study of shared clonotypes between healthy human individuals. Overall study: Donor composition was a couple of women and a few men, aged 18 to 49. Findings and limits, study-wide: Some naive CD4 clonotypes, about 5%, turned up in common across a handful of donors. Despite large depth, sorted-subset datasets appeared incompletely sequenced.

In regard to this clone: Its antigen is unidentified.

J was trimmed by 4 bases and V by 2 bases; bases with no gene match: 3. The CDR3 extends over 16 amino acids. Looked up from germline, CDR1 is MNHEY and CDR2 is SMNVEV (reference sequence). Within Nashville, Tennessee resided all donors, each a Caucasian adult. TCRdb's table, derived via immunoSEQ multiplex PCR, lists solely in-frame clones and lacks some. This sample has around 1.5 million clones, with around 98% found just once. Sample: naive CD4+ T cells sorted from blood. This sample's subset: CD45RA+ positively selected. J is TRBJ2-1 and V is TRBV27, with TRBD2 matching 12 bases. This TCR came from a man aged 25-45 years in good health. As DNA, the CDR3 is TGTGCCAGCAGTTTAAGGGGGACTAGCGGGTACAATGAGCAGTTCTTC. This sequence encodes CASSLRGTSGYNEQFF.